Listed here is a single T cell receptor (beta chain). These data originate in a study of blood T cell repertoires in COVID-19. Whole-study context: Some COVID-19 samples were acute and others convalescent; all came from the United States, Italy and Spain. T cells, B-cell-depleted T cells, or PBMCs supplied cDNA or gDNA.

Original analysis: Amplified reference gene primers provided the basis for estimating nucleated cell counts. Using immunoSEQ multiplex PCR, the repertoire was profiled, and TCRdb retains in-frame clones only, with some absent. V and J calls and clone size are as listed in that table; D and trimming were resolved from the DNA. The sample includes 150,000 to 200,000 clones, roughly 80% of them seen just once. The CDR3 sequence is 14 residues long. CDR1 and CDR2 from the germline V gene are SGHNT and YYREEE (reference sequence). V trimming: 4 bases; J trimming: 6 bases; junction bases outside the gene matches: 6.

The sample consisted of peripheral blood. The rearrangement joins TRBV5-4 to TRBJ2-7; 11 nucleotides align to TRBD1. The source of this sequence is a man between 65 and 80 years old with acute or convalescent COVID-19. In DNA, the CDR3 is TGTGCCAGCAGCCTTGGGACAGGGGGGAGCGAGCAGTACTTC. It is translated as CASSLGTGGSEQYF.